This is a list of T cell receptor beta chains from one sample in a study of T-cell memory formation after mild COVID-19. TCRdb called the 5' RACE reads again in MiXCR, with one record for every CDR3 protein. The sample has fewer than 650,000 distinct CDR3 sequences, approximately 21% seen once. Sequencing was done on a sample of PBMCs or a T cell subset sorted from them (not recorded which). The receptors here all came from an adult woman who had mild COVID-19 (a few samples of this study predate the infection). Cell type and time point are not known. The CDR3 runs from the conserved cysteine through the conserved F or W. D genes are given only for firm matches. Clone size is shown for a subset of rows, as once, few, many or a class of expanded clone.

V: TRBV18; D: .; J: TRBJ1-5; size: .; DNA: TGTGCCAGCTCTACGCGGTCCAGGGTAGGAAATCAGCCCCAGCATTTT; CDR3: CASSTRSRVGNQPQHF
V: TRBV12-3/TRBV12-4; D: TRBD1; J: TRBJ2-1; size: .; DNA: TGTGCCAGCACCGAGACAGGGTCCTACAATGAGCAGTTCTTC; CDR3: CASTETGSYNEQFF
V: TRBV25-1; D: TRBD1; J: TRBJ1-2; size: few; DNA: TGTGCCAGCAGTGGGTGGACAGGGGGCGCGAACTATGGCTACACCTTC; CDR3: CASSGWTGGANYGYTF
V: TRBV6-1; D: TRBD2; J: TRBJ2-5; size: .; DNA: TGTGCCAGCAAGGCTAGCGGGGCTTCGGAGACCCAGTACTTC; CDR3: CASKASGASETQYF
V: TRBV7-2; D: TRBD2; J: TRBJ2-1; size: few; DNA: TGTGCCAGCAGCTTAGCGAGCGGGACCAGCTACAATGAGCAGTTCTTC; CDR3: CASSLASGTSYNEQFF
V: TRBV6-4; D: TRBD1; J: TRBJ1-1; size: .; DNA: TGTGCCAGCAGTGACTCGGGCAGGGGGTCAGCTTTCTTT; CDR3: CASSDSGRGSAFF
V: TRBV20-1; D: TRBD1; J: TRBJ2-1; size: few; DNA: TGCAGTGCATTGACAGGGTGGGGCAATGAGCAGTTCTTC; CDR3: CSALTGWGNEQFF
V: TRBV20-1; D: TRBD1; J: TRBJ2-1; size: .; DNA: TGCAGTGCTAGAATCGGACAGGGTAGGAATGAGCAGTTCTTC; CDR3: CSARIGQGRNEQFF
V: TRBV3-1; D: TRBD1; J: TRBJ2-4; size: few; DNA: TGTGCCAGCAGCCCGGACAGGGGGTTGGACAAAAACATTCAGTACTTC; CDR3: CASSPDRGLDKNIQYF
V: TRBV11-2; D: TRBD2; J: TRBJ2-3; size: few; DNA: TGTGCCAGCAGCCCTCTAACTAGCGGGCGAAGCACAGATACGCAGTATTTT; CDR3: CASSPLTSGRSTDTQYF